The clone carrying this T cell receptor beta chain was detected only once. This specimen belongs to a study of blood T cell repertoires in COVID-19. Study background: Acute and convalescent COVID-19 samples came from the United States, Italy and Spain.

Sequenced by immunoSEQ multiplex PCR; TCRdb stores in-frame clones only, minus some. This sample has around 100,000 clones, with roughly 90% found just once. Germline CDR1 reads SNHLY; CDR2 reads FYNNEI. The CDR3 sequence is 14 residues long. Trimming removed 4 bases from V and 4 bases from J; junction bases left unmatched: 2. The sample comprised peripheral blood. This chain uses TRBV2 with TRBJ1-5; 9 nucleotides agree with TRBD1. This TCR was recovered from a woman in her sixties with acute or convalescent COVID-19. Written as DNA, the CDR3 is TGTGCCAGCAGTGTCGGACAGGGGAATCAGCCCCAGCATTTT. Protein: CASSVGQGNQPQHF.